The clone carrying this T cell receptor beta chain was detected a few times. The time point is: patch test 1, 2 weeks after DPC sensitization. Treatment described: therapeutic diphenylcyclopropenone sensitization with weekly scalp DPC. The sample is drawn from a study of human T cells and chemical hapten exposure. In the original processing: Counting gave a median of around 100,000 TCRs per sample, with values ranging from roughly 20,000 to 750,000. TCRdb passed the RACE reads through MiXCR, listing each CDR3 protein once. The V and J calls follow TCRdb's processing rather than the paper's. Counted here are some 94,000 distinct CDR3 sequences, under 15% occurring once; the ten biggest clones make up 2% to 2.5%. The length of the CDR3 is 16 residues. CDR1 ENHRY and CDR2 SYGVKD come from the germline V gene. Trimming pared 3 bases from V and 1 base from J, leaving 12 bases between.

This chain joins TRBV10-3 and TRBJ2-2; D assignment may be TRBD1 or TRBD2 (5 bases each). Here the sequenced sample was whole blood, taken in connection with sensitization to the hapten diphenylcyclopropenone (DPC). The TCR was taken from a woman between 40 and 55 years old with alopecia areata. Some clones in this sample may be carry-over from other donors' samples. The DNA for the CDR3 is TGTGCCATCAGTGAATCGGGGCCCCTGAACACCGGGGAGCTGTTTTTT. It codes for CAISESGPLNTGELFF.